This entry lists 30 T cell receptor beta chains sequenced from one sample in a study of blood T cell repertoires in COVID-19 (dated by TCRdb to 2018 to 2020). The protocol used for the library was the immunoSEQ multiplex PCR assay. This is the immuneACCESS table as TCRdb keeps it, with only in-frame sequences that have V and J called. A part of the clones is gone; compared with another copy, unresolved V genes explain less than half, and the rest is unexplained. This sample comprises over 120,000 clones, approximately 79% of them detected only once. The top ten clonotypes cover about 3.2% of the sample. Source material: PBMCs or T cells enriched from blood (not recorded which). The receptors shown here come from a woman aged 50 to 60 who had recovered from COVID-19.

The J gene is TRBJ1-2, the V gene TRBV9; D is unclear. V was trimmed by 4 bases and J by 5 bases, leaving 12 bases between them. The CDR3 runs to 13 residues. Germline V gene sequence: CDR1 SGDLS, CDR2 YYNGEE. In DNA, the CDR3 is TGTGCCAGCAGCTCCTTGCGCGGATATGGCTACACCTTC. It codes for CASSSLRGYGYTF.

The J gene is TRBJ2-7, the V gene TRBV2; perhaps TRBD1 as D (6 bases). Trimming removed 1 base at V and 0 bases at J, with 13 bases between. From germline, CDR1 is SNHLY and CDR2 FYNNEI. CDR3 length: 16 amino acids. CDR3 region: CASSEGGPHGSYEQYF. The CDR3 region has the DNA TGTGCCAGCAGTGAAGGGGGGCCCCACGGCTCCTACGAGCAGTACTTC.

The rearrangement links TRBV18 to TRBJ2-7, with 9 bases identical to TRBD1. This CDR3 region has 15 residues. From germline, CDR1 is KGHSH and CDR2 LQKENI. The ends lost 4 bases at V and 4 bases at J; junction bases unmatched: 8. CDR3 residues: CASSHAGTGTYEQYF. The DNA of the CDR3 is TGTGCCAGCTCACACGCCGGGACAGGGACGTACGAGCAGTACTTC.

The chain joins TRBV5-4 to TRBJ1-1; D is unclear. Per germline, CDR1 SGHNT and CDR2 YYREEE (reference sequence). Trimming took off 3 bases at V and 4 bases at J, with 10 bases between the two ends. This CDR3 has 13 amino acids. The CDR3 is CASSYGVGTEAFF. In DNA, the CDR3 is TGTGCCAGCAGCTACGGGGTGGGCACTGAAGCTTTCTTT.

The sample holds one count of this clone. The chain couples TRBV4-1 to TRBJ2-4; 11 bases are shared with TRBD2. The CDR3 length is 19 residues. Germline V CDR1 and CDR2: MGHRA, YSYEKL. The J segment lost 3 bases and the V segment lost 0 bases, leaving 10 bases of the junction unmatched. As DNA, the CDR3 is TGCGCCAGCAGCCAAGAGGTAGCGGGAGGGGAGAGGAACAAAAACATTCAGTACTTC. Its translation is CASSQEVAGGERNKNIQYF.

The chain couples TRBV28 to TRBJ1-2, with D possibly being TRBD1 (6 bases). This CDR3 comprises 15 residues. Trimming removed 5 bases at V and 1 base at J, with 14 bases between. Germline assignment: CDR1 MDHEN and CDR2 SYDVKM. CDR3 in amino acids: CASSINPQGNYGYTF. DNA for the CDR3: TGTGCCAGCAGTATCAATCCACAGGGTAACTATGGCTACACCTTC.

The chain employs TRBV19 and TRBJ1-2, with D possibly TRBD1 on 6 matching bases. V gave up 5 bases and J gave up 6 bases, with 16 bases separating them. CDR1 and CDR2 from the germline V gene are LNHDA and SQIVND (reference sequence). CDR3 length equals 14 residues. The CDR3 DNA reads as TGTGCCAGTAGTCTTGAATCCAGGGGTCATGGCTACACCTTC. Translating it yields CASSLESRGHGYTF.

This CDR3 reads CASSPRTGAYEQYF. The CDR3 DNA reads TGTGCCAGCAGCCCACGGACAGGGGCCTACGAGCAGTACTTC. The V gene is TRBV9, the J gene TRBJ2-7; TRBD1 matches 9 bases. This CDR3 has 14 residues. Germline V lookup: CDR1 SGDLS, CDR2 YYNGEE. V gave up 4 bases and J gave up 2 bases; unmatched junction bases: 4.

The gene calls are TRBV11-2 and TRBJ2-7; maybe TRBD1 (6 bases). The CDR3 runs to 14 residues. V lost 5 bases and J 3 bases, leaving 14 bases between the germline ends. CDR1 SGHAT and CDR2 FQNNGV come from the germline V gene. The CDR3 loop is CASSVGQGGYEQYF. The DNA of the CDR3 is TGTGCCAGCAGCGTGGGACAAGGCGGCTACGAGCAGTACTTC.

The V call is TRBV7-8, the J call TRBJ1-2; 7 bases agree with TRBD1. Germline V gives CDR1 SGHVS, CDR2 FQNEAQ. The ends lost 4 bases at V and 1 base at J; junction bases unmatched: 6. The CDR3 is made up of 15 amino acids. The CDR3 loop is CASSSPGQINYGYTF. CDR3 nucleotides: TGTGCCAGCAGCTCCCCGGGACAGATTAACTATGGCTACACCTTC. The entire variable domain, with the rest obtained from reference TRBV7-8 and TRBJ1-2, is as follows: GAGVSQSPRYKVAKRGQDVALRCDPISGHVSLFWYQQALGQGPEFLTYFQNEAQLDKSGLPSDRFFAERPEGSVSTLKIQRTQQEDSAVYLCASSSPGQINYGYTFGSGTRLTVV.

The chain uses TRBV28 and TRBJ1-2, with D perhaps matching TRBD1 (5 bases). CDR1 is MDHEN, CDR2 SYDVKM, per germline. The germline V and J ends were trimmed by 8 bases and 7 bases, with 11 bases remaining between them. The length of the CDR3 is 11 residues. CDR3 residues: CASSGRRGYTF. Written as DNA, the CDR3 is TGTGCCAGCTCAGGGCGCCGTGGCTACACCTTC.

The chain uses TRBV12-3 or TRBV12-4 and TRBJ1-6; TRBD1 matches 9 bases. The CDR3 length is 13 residues. V shed 5 bases and J 10 bases; nucleotides not matched to a gene: 3. This CDR3 is CASSRTGDSPLHF. DNA of the CDR3: TGTGCCAGCAGTAGGACAGGGGACTCACCCCTCCACTTT.

This clone has at least ten counts. The chain recombines TRBV29-1 with TRBJ2-5; TRBD2 matches 9 bases. Germline loops: CDR1 SQVTM, CDR2 ANQGSEA. The junction had 4 bases not matched to a gene; V was cut back by 4 bases and J by 4 bases. This CDR3 is built from 13 residues. The CDR3 sequence: CSVVRGGGETQYF. As DNA, the CDR3 is TGCAGCGTTGTGCGGGGGGGCGGAGAGACCCAGTACTTC.

The chain recombines TRBV12-5 with TRBJ1-1; D remains unclear. The ends were cut back, 7 bases at V and 6 bases at J, with 12 bases in the middle. This CDR3 region has 12 residues. CDR1 and CDR2 (germline): LGHNT, FRNRAP. CDR3 coding DNA: TGTGCTAGTGCGAGCGGGAGAGCTGAAGCTTTCTTT. The encoded protein is CASASGRAEAFF.

This rearrangement joins TRBV27 to TRBJ2-3, with TRBD1 matching over 12 bases. The junction had 5 bases not matched to a gene; V was cut back by 7 bases and J by 0 bases. CDR1 is MNHEY, CDR2 SMNVEV, per germline (reference sequence). The CDR3 totals 16 residues. The CDR3 DNA is TGTGCCAGCATGGGACAGGGGGCCGTCAGCACAGATACGCAGTATTTT. It specifies CASMGQGAVSTDTQYF.

The chain has TRBV29-1 and TRBJ1-2, with TRBD1 identical over 8 bases. J gave up 2 bases and V 3 bases, and 17 bases lay outside the gene matches. The CDR3 is 18 amino acids. Looked up from germline, CDR1 is SQVTM and CDR2 is ANQGSEA. Written as DNA, the CDR3 is TGCAGCGTTGATTGGCGATTCGGACAGGGCCCACCCAACTATGGCTACACCTTC. Translating it yields CSVDWRFGQGPPNYGYTF.

The CDR3 sequence is CASSQWLRQGLTDTQYF. The CDR3 bases are TGCGCCAGCAGCCAATGGCTCCGACAGGGGTTGACAGATACGCAGTATTTT. The chain carries TRBV4-1 and TRBJ2-3; 8 bases are shared with TRBD1. CDR1 MGHRA and CDR2 YSYEKL come from the germline V gene. There are 17 residues in the CDR3. V dropped 2 bases and J dropped 3; count of bases not matched to a gene: 10.

The chain carries TRBV11-3 and TRBJ1-1, with a possible D match to TRBD1 (6 bases). V lost 5 bases, J lost 5 bases, and 9 bases lay in between. This CDR3 spans 12 amino acids. Germline V gene sequence: CDR1 SGHNT, CDR2 YENEEA. The CDR3 DNA follows: TGTGCCAGCAGCCAACAGGGTACTGAAGCTTTCTTT. Residues: CASSQQGTEAFF.

The rearrangement joins TRBV12-5 to TRBJ1-6, with D perhaps matching TRBD1 (6 bases). V lost 6 bases to trimming and J lost 0 bases, with 12 bases between them. CDR1 and CDR2 from the germline V gene are LGHNT and FRNRAP. There are 16 residues in the CDR3. CDR3 in amino acids: CASGRGGASYNSPLHF. CDR3 nucleotide sequence: TGTGCTAGTGGACGAGGGGGGGCCTCCTATAATTCACCCCTCCACTTT.

V usage is TRBV4-1 and J usage is TRBJ2-5; TRBD2 matches at 9 bases. In germline, CDR1 is MGHRA, CDR2 YSYEKL. The CDR3 runs to 16 residues. The J segment lost 2 bases and the V segment lost 2 bases, leaving 6 bases of the junction unmatched. The CDR3 coding sequence is TGCGCCAGCAGCCAAAACCCAGCGGGGGGTCAAGAGACCCAGTACTTC. It is translated as CASSQNPAGGQETQYF.

This chain connects TRBV6-1 to TRBJ1-1; 12 bases map to TRBD1. V trimming: 3 bases; J trimming: 5 bases; junction bases outside the gene matches: 13. Germline loops: CDR1 MNHNS, CDR2 SASEGT. The CDR3 totals 18 residues. The CDR3 reads CASSEYMGQGARQTEAFF. The DNA for the CDR3 is TGTGCCAGCAGTGAGTATATGGGACAGGGGGCGCGTCAGACTGAAGCTTTCTTT.

The chain links TRBV28 to TRBJ1-5; tentatively, D is TRBD1 (5 bases). The CDR3 runs 14 residues. Trimming shortened V by 3 bases and J by 5 bases, and 11 bases separated the two germline ends. Germline V gene sequence: CDR1 MDHEN, CDR2 SYDVKM. In DNA form, the CDR3 reads TGTGCCAGCAGTTTGACCGACAGTTATCAGCCCCAGCATTTT. As protein: CASSLTDSYQPQHF.

The chain is built from TRBV7-2 and TRBJ2-7, with D possibly being TRBD2 (6 bases). Germline CDR1 reads SGHTA; CDR2 reads FQGNSA. This CDR3 has 14 amino acids. V lost 7 bases and J lost 2, with 15 bases in between. The CDR3 sequence: CASILGLGAYEQYF. The CDR3 DNA sequence: TGTGCCAGCATCCTGGGACTTGGGGCCTACGAGCAGTACTTC.

The count of this clone is one. This chain uses TRBV7-9 with TRBJ1-1; TRBD1 is a possible D gene (6 bases). Trimming removed 5 bases from V and 1 base from J, with 8 bases in between. Germline V CDR1 and CDR2: SEHNR, FQNEAQ (reference sequence). The CDR3 is 13 amino acids. DNA of the CDR3: TGTGCCAGCAGCCGACAGGAGAACACTGAAGCTTTCTTT. This translates into CASSRQENTEAFF.

This clone has ten or more counts. The chain employs TRBV5-1 and TRBJ1-4; 8 bases are shared with TRBD1. Germline V gene lookup returns CDR1 SGHRS and CDR2 YFSETQ. The V segment lost 4 bases and the J segment 7 bases; nucleotides outside the gene matches: 6. The CDR3 has 14 residues. The CDR3 nucleotides read TGCGCCAGCAGCGATCAGGGGGCTGGTGAAAAACTGTTTTTT. Its protein is CASSDQGAGEKLFF.

The chain couples TRBV28 to TRBJ1-4; the D is unclear. The CDR3 is 13 residues long. Trimming took off 3 bases at V and 4 bases at J, with 6 bases between the two ends. Germline loops: CDR1 MDHEN, CDR2 SYDVKM. CDR3 amino acids: CASSFVVNEKLFF. The CDR3 region has the DNA TGTGCCAGCAGTTTCGTAGTTAATGAAAAACTGTTTTTT.

The chain links TRBV11-2 to TRBJ1-6, with D possibly being TRBD1 (5 bases). The V and J ends lost 0 bases and 1 base respectively, with 13 bases between them. From germline, CDR1 is SGHAT and CDR2 FQNNGV. CDR3 size: 18 residues. The CDR3 bases are TGTGCCAGCAGCTTAGATGCTGGAGGGGCGTCCTATAATTCACCCCTCCACTTT. Translated, it gives CASSLDAGGASYNSPLHF. The full variable domain, its missing parts supplied by reference TRBV11-2 and TRBJ1-6, is EAGVAQSPRYKIIEKRQSVAFWCNPISGHATLYWYQQILGQGPKLLIQFQNNGVVDDSQLPKDRFSAERLKGVDSTLKIQPAKLEDSAVYLCASSLDAGGASYNSPLHFGNGTRLTVT.

In its sample, this clone was seen once. The chain uses TRBV9 and TRBJ2-7; possible D gene TRBD1, 6 bases. Germline V gives CDR1 SGDLS, CDR2 YYNGEE. The CDR3 length is 13 residues. Trimming left V 4 bases short and J 2 bases short, with 10 bases between. CDR3 nucleotide sequence: TGTGCCAGCAGCACAGGGACAACCTACGAGCAGTACTTC. Residues: CASSTGTTYEQYF.

The chain has TRBV5-6 and TRBJ1-3; D ambiguous. Trimming left V 4 bases short and J 0 bases short, with 14 bases between. Looked up from germline, CDR1 is SGHDT and CDR2 is YYEEEE. The CDR3 has 16 residues. The CDR3 region has the DNA TGTGCCAGCAGCCCGAACGGCGGCTTCTCTGGAAACACCATATATTTT. This translates into CASSPNGGFSGNTIYF. The whole variable domain, filled in from reference TRBV5-6 and TRBJ1-3, reads DAGVTQSPTHLIKTRGQQVTLRCSPKSGHDTVSWYQQALGQGPQFIFQYYEEEERQRGNFPDRFSGHQFPNYSSELNVNALLLGDSALYLCASSPNGGFSGNTIYFGEGSWLTVV.

This clone was seen more than once but under ten times. This sequence joins TRBV2 and TRBJ1-6; no reliable D call. CDR3 size: 15 residues. In germline, CDR1 is SNHLY, CDR2 FYNNEI. Trimming cost V 9 bases and J 0 bases, with 12 bases left between them. The CDR3 DNA follows: TGTGCCAGACAGCGGCAAAGCTCCTATAATTCACCCCTCCACTTT. Protein: CARQRQSSYNSPLHF.